This record looks at one TCR beta chain sequence and its context. PCRs were each spiked with synthetic TCR analog templates. Using immunoSEQ multiplex PCR, the repertoire was profiled, and TCRdb retains in-frame clones only, with some absent. The sample lists just over 35,000 clones, around 84% occurring once. This sample is drawn from a study of PD-L1 blockade in urothelial cancer. Turning to the study itself: Analysis of blood occurred 3 weeks (second dose) and 6 weeks after treatment start. T cells numbered a median of around 140,000 in the blood samples.

This CDR3 contains 17 residues. Germline V gene data show CDR1 as SGHTA and CDR2 as FQGTGA. V dropped 5 bases and J dropped 4; count of bases not matched to a gene: 12. The time point here: peripheral blood 6 weeks after treatment start. This specimen was PBMCs, taken around atezolizumab (anti-PD-L1) treatment. The chain links TRBV7-3 to TRBJ2-2, with TRBD2 identical over 8 bases. The receptor's source is a man between 40 and 49 years old with urothelial cancer. CDR3 DNA sequence: TGTGCCAGCAGCGCTGCGACAGCGGGAGTCGGCACCGGGGAGCTGTTTTTT. As protein: CASSAATAGVGTGELFF.